This T cell receptor beta chain was recovered during a study of human T cells and chemical hapten exposure. Study conclusions and caveats: Following DPC sensitization, TCRs present above 1 in 1000 frequency showed no change. All donors were alopecia patients, so their immunity may differ from that of healthy people.

There are many counts of this clonotype. Its antigen is currently unknown. Trimming at V came to 4 bases and at J to 10 bases, leaving 6 bases not matched to a gene. CDR1 and CDR2 (germline): SNHLY, FYNNEI. The CDR3 spans 13 residues. The time point here: pre-sensitization, week 0. The treatment denotes: therapeutic diphenylcyclopropenone sensitization with weekly scalp DPC. Blood draws came first, before each patch test. Per the original methods: Counting gave a median of around 89,000 TCRs per sample, with values ranging from about 23,224 to 700,000. One entry per CDR3 protein results from TCRdb running MiXCR on the RACE reads. These V and J calls rely on TCRdb rather than the paper's analysis. The table shows over 300,000 distinct CDR3 sequences, with 5.1% occurring only once.

The material was whole blood, obtained in connection with sensitization to the hapten diphenylcyclopropenone (DPC). V gene TRBV2 combines with J gene TRBJ2-1; the match to TRBD1 covers 8 bases. The TCR comes from a woman in her forties or fifties with alopecia areata. Some clones in this sample may be carry-over from other donors' samples. The CDR3 coding sequence is TGTGCCAGCAGTGTAACAGGGGGTCAGGAGCAGTTCTTC. Translated: CASSVTGGQEQFF.